This TCR beta chain emerged from a study of identical twins. Study conclusions and caveats: Compared with models, monozygotic twins showed more out-of-frame TCR alpha sharing. Out-of-frame beta sequences exhibited a weaker degree of excess twin sharing. There were fewer insertions in abundant cord blood beta clonotypes, but memory repertoires showed no such pattern. Twins shared out-of-frame alpha sequences with excess low generation probability.

Only a few counts were recorded for this clonotype. Antigen: not known. One entry per CDR3 protein results from TCRdb running MiXCR on the 5' RACE reads. The sample lists 1.5 million or so distinct CDR3 sequences; 32% were seen once. The CDR3 spans 15 residues. V dropped 3 bases and J dropped 5; count of bases not matched to a gene: 12. Germline V lookup: CDR1 DFQATT, CDR2 SNEGSKA (reference sequence). The TCR originated in a newborn girl in good health. The genes are TRBV20-1 and TRBJ2-7; TRBD1 agrees at 8 bases. Sequences were obtained from cord blood. CDR3 residues: CSASPEDRDVHEQYF. The CDR3 nucleotides are TGCAGTGCTAGCCCCGAGGACAGGGACGTCCACGAGCAGTACTTC.